Each of the 20 T cell receptor beta chains below was sequenced from the same sample in a study of blood T cell repertoires in COVID-19. The repertoire was sequenced with immunoSEQ multiplex PCR; TCRdb's copy has only in-frame clones and lacks some. The profile shows more than 45,000 clones, over 75% of them singletons. The sequenced sample consisted of peripheral blood. All receptors come from a man in his 70s with acute or convalescent COVID-19.

The chain couples TRBV5-4 to TRBJ2-3, with D perhaps TRBD2 (6 bases). The CDR3 contains 13 residues. V was cut by 0 bases and J by 5 bases, with 7 bases left in between. Looked up from germline, CDR1 is SGHNT and CDR2 is YYREEE (reference sequence). The CDR3 bases are TGTGCCAGCAGCTTGGCTAGCGAAGATACGCAGTATTTT. It encodes CASSLASEDTQYF.

The chain carries TRBV5-4 and TRBJ1-6, with 7 bases lining up with TRBD1. V trimming: 4 bases; J trimming: 9 bases; junction bases outside the gene matches: 22. CDR3 length: 19 residues. Germline V gene sequence: CDR1 SGHNT, CDR2 YYREEE (reference sequence). The CDR3 DNA reads as TGTGCCAGCAGCGTCAAGACAGGGAATGTTAAATGGCAGGGTTCACCCCTCCACTTT. Translating gives CASSVKTGNVKWQGSPLHF.

This clone turned up a few times. In DNA, the CDR3 is TGTGCCAGCAGCCGATACACGGCCCAGGGGTACACCGGGGAGCTGTTTTTT. It yields the protein CASSRYTAQGYTGELFF. V and J are TRBV13 and TRBJ2-2; possible D gene TRBD1, 6 bases. V was pared by 5 bases and J by 3 bases, with 19 bases between. Germline values: CDR1 PRHDT, CDR2 FYEKMQ (reference sequence). CDR3 length: 17 amino acids.

The V call is TRBV5-1, the J call TRBJ2-6; TRBD2 might be the D (6 bases). The V gene's germline CDR1 is SGHRS and CDR2 YFSETQ. The length of the CDR3 is 17 residues. V was trimmed by 0 bases and J by 0 bases, leaving 10 bases between them. CDR3 loop: CASSLAGVPSGANVLTF. The CDR3 DNA follows: TGCGCCAGCAGCTTGGCGGGAGTACCCTCTGGGGCCAACGTCCTGACTTTC.

The chain joins TRBV10-3 to TRBJ1-1; no clear D gene. This CDR3 region has 11 residues. The V end lost 8 bases, the J end lost 5 bases, and 9 bases lay between the germline ends. Germline V CDR1 and CDR2: ENHRY, SYGVKD. The CDR3 sequence is CAIWYGTEAFF. DNA of the CDR3: TGTGCCATCTGGTACGGGACTGAAGCTTTCTTT.

This chain connects TRBV7-3 to TRBJ1-6; weak D call: TRBD1 (6 bases). V was shortened by 5 bases and J by 7 bases, with 15 bases between the two germline ends. The CDR3 is 15 amino acids. CDR1 is SGHTA, CDR2 FQGTGA, per germline. The CDR3 nucleotides read TGTGCCAGCAGCCCGGACAGAAACGGGAATTCACCCCTCCACTTT. Its protein product is CASSPDRNGNSPLHF.

The chain carries TRBV4-1 and TRBJ2-1, with D hard to call. The V gene lost 1 base and the J gene lost 0 bases, with 7 bases spanning the gap. Germline assignment: CDR1 MGHRA and CDR2 YSYEKL. This CDR3 has 15 residues. The DNA for the CDR3 is TGCGCCAGCAGCCAAGGCCTCAGCTCCTACAATGAGCAGTTCTTC. Its translation is CASSQGLSSYNEQFF.

The chain recombines TRBV29-1 with TRBJ1-1, with D tentatively TRBD1 (5 bases). Trimming left V 1 base short and J 2 bases short, with 8 bases between. Germline V gives CDR1 SQVTM, CDR2 ANQGSEA. This CDR3 has 13 residues. In nucleotides, the CDR3 is TGCAGCGTTGAAGGACAGATAAACACTGAAGCTTTCTTT. Its protein is CSVEGQINTEAFF.

The V gene is TRBV19, the J gene TRBJ1-5, with D perhaps matching TRBD1 (6 bases). With 3 bases removed from V and 0 bases from J, the gap between germline ends came to 18 bases. Germline values: CDR1 LNHDA, CDR2 SQIVND (reference sequence). The CDR3 has 18 residues. CDR3 nucleotide sequence: TGTGCCAGTAGTATGGGAGGGGGGCAAGTTAATAGCAATCAGCCCCAGCATTTT. Translating gives CASSMGGGQVNSNQPQHF. Looking up the rest from reference TRBV19 and TRBJ1-5 gives the full variable domain: DGGITQSPKYLFRKEGQNVTLSCEQNLNHDAMYWYRQDPGQGLRLIYYSQIVNDFQKGDIAEGYSVSREKKESFPLTVTSAQKNPTAFYLCASSMGGGQVNSNQPQHFGDGTRLSIL.

The rearrangement joins TRBV5-4 to TRBJ2-3, with no clear D. Germline-derived CDR1 and CDR2 are SGHNT and YYREEE (reference sequence). The CDR3 extends over 14 amino acids. Trimming cost V 3 bases and J 0 bases, with 8 bases left between them. The CDR3 sequence: CASSSFTSTDTQYF. The DNA of the CDR3 is TGTGCCAGCAGCTCTTTTACTAGCACAGATACGCAGTATTTT.

J is TRBJ1-5 and V is TRBV28, with D uncertain. The CDR3 spans 15 residues. Germline CDR1 and CDR2: MDHEN and SYDVKM. Trimming left V 4 bases short and J 1 base short, with 11 bases between. The CDR3 loop is CASSSPGMSNQPQHF. CDR3 coding DNA: TGTGCCAGCAGTTCCCCGGGAATGAGCAATCAGCCCCAGCATTTT.

This clone was picked up one time. V gene TRBV28 combines with J gene TRBJ2-7; no definite D call. Germline loops: CDR1 MDHEN, CDR2 SYDVKM. The CDR3 runs 11 residues. Deletions cut 3 bases from V and 5 bases from J, with 5 bases between. The DNA for the CDR3 is TGTGCCAGCAGTTTTCGAGACGAGCAGTACGTC. It specifies CASSFRDEQYV.

V gene TRBV28 combines with J gene TRBJ1-6; D gene ambiguous. Per germline, CDR1 MDHEN and CDR2 SYDVKM. The ends were cut back, 5 bases at V and 9 bases at J, with 14 bases in the middle. This CDR3 contains 14 residues. DNA of the CDR3: TGTGCCAGCAGTCTTAGCCGGGGTGGTTCACCCCTCCACTTT. Protein sequence: CASSLSRGGSPLHF.

This chain connects TRBV28 to TRBJ1-5; perhaps TRBD1 as D (6 bases). Trimming pared 8 bases from V and 2 bases from J, leaving 10 bases between. The CDR3 runs 13 residues. Germline lookup yields CDR1 MDHEN and CDR2 SYDVKM. The CDR3: CASGGGRNQPQHF. The CDR3 DNA reads TGTGCCAGCGGGGGGGGCCGCAATCAGCCCCAGCATTTT.

The chain is built from TRBV19 and TRBJ2-4, with a possible D match to TRBD2 (7 bases). The ends were cut back, 6 bases at V and 6 bases at J, with 21 bases in the middle. CDR3 length equals 16 residues. Per the germline V gene, CDR1 is LNHDA and CDR2 is SQIVND (reference sequence). CDR3 amino acids: CASSARGGRGGNIQYF. CDR3 DNA: TGTGCCAGTAGCGCTCGTGGGGGGCGCGGGGGAAACATTCAGTACTTC.

V gene TRBV6-5 combines with J gene TRBJ2-7, with TRBD2 as a possible D gene (6 bases). This CDR3 contains 15 residues. CDR1 and CDR2 (germline): MNHEY, SVGAGI. V was pared by 1 base and J by 0 bases, with 10 bases between. Written as DNA, the CDR3 is TGTGCCAGCAGTTACTTAAGGGAGGACTCCTACGAGCAGTACGTC. Translating gives CASSYLREDSYEQYV.

The rearrangement joins TRBV5-1 to TRBJ2-6, with 12 bases matching TRBD2. The CDR3 extends over 19 amino acids. Per germline, CDR1 SGHRS and CDR2 YFSETQ. After removal of 2 bases from V and 0 bases from J, the junction contained 6 bases not matched to a gene. Written as DNA, the CDR3 is TGCGCCAGCAGCTTCGGACTAGCGGGGCCTCTCTCTGGGGCCAACGTCCTGACTTTC. As protein: CASSFGLAGPLSGANVLTF.

This chain uses TRBV11-2 with TRBJ1-3; no clear D. Germline V gene lookup returns CDR1 SGHAT and CDR2 FQNNGV. V lost 5 bases and J lost 3, with 11 bases in between. The CDR3 consists of 14 residues. CDR3 bases: TGTGCCAGCAGCCCCCATACAGTTGGAAACACCATATATTTT. Protein sequence: CASSPHTVGNTIYF.

The chain recombines TRBV12-3 or TRBV12-4 with TRBJ1-5; 7 bases map to TRBD1. With 6 bases clipped from V and 6 bases from J, the junction kept 5 bases outside the gene matches. The CDR3 covers 13 residues. The CDR3 protein is CASRETGIQPQHF. Here the CDR3 DNA reads TGTGCCAGCAGAGAGACAGGGATTCAGCCCCAGCATTTT.

The chain has TRBV4-3 and TRBJ1-2; D is perhaps TRBD1 (6 bases). CDR3 length: 15 amino acids. V lost 1 base, J lost 7 bases, and 16 bases lay in between. From germline, CDR1 is LGHNA and CDR2 YSLEER. The CDR3 DNA reads TGCGCCAGCAGCCAAGCAGGCCGGGGGGCGCTTGGCTACACCTTC. Translated: CASSQAGRGALGYTF.